This T cell receptor (beta chain) was retrieved from a study of Ad26.COV2.S vaccination and SARS-CoV-2 variants (dated by TCRdb to the early 2020s). As for the study more broadly: Donors in the vaccine arm were drawn from COV1001, a multicentre, randomized, double-blind, placebo-controlled phase I-IIa trial testing Ad26.COV2.S in healthy adults. Ad26.COV2.S was given intramuscularly at 5x10^10 or 1x10^11 viral particles, as a single shot or as two shots 56 days apart. TCRbeta repertoire sequencing was used to assess the specificity and breadth of SARS-CoV-2-reactive T cell receptors after Ad26.COV2.S vaccination. The TCR-sequenced set comprised approximately 30 samples: about 19 Ad26.COV2.S vaccine recipients, 5 placebo recipients and 8 SARS-CoV-2 convalescent individuals. Participants in the trial were split at random into five groups of five each, receiving low-dose or high-dose Ad26.COV2.S once or twice, or else placebo on both occasions. Investigators did not know the trial group allocation while performing experiments and assessing outcomes. The research as a whole found: Substantial breadth of spike-specific CD8+ and CD4+ T cell responses was reported after vaccination. Higher spike-specific TCR breadth was observed in Ad26.COV2.S recipients than in placebo recipients (P = 0.0014). The study was not powered for comparison of responses between vaccine doses or regimens. Non-spike TCR breadth was comparable between vaccine and placebo recipients, consistent with the vaccine containing only spike. It was noted by the authors that total T cell responses may have been underestimated by the TCR breadth and depth analyses.

The immunoSEQ Assay was the method used to sequence TCRbeta CDR3 regions. After extraction, genomic DNA underwent amplification by bias-controlled multiplex PCR, followed by high-throughput sequencing. In the paper's pipeline: To quantify the absolute abundance of each unique TCRbeta CDR3 region, sequences were collapsed and filtered. T cell fraction was estimated by normalizing TCRbeta template counts to usable DNA, with usable DNA measured through amplification of reference genes found in all nucleated cells. Repertoire TCRs were annotated as SARS-CoV-2-specific by exact matching of V gene, CDR3 amino acid sequence and J gene to a known reactive TCR set. MIRA supplied the reference SARS-CoV-2 TCR set, which was filtered for enrichment in COVID-19-positive ImmuneCODE repertoires so that public or cross-reactive TCRs were removed. Based on the MIRA antigens, annotated TCRs were further analysed at the level of specific ORF or position within ORF. Depth was the summed frequency of annotated unique rearrangements, while breadth was defined as annotated unique rearrangements over total unique productive rearrangements. Two-sided Wilcoxon rank-sum tests were used to compare TCR breadth between groups. Sourced from immuneACCESS, this table was stored by TCRdb with only in-frame sequences that have V and J called. A share of the clones is absent; for the studies checked, an unresolved V gene accounts for under half, and the remainder has no known explanation. V and J calls and clone size follow that table, whereas D and trimming were derived from the DNA. The sample table records about 460,000 clones; around 89% of these occur just once. The top ten clones comprise about 1.5% of the sample.

The sample's treatment or condition label, in plain terms: around 19 received Ad26.COV2.S at low or high dose, single or two shots; several received placebo; per-sample allocation not given. For vaccine and placebo recipients, repertoires were sequenced using samples collected on day 63 after the first injection. Between 29 July and 7 August 2020, Cohort 1b enrolled some 25 adults aged 18-55 years at one site in Boston, USA. Ad26.COV2.S was a replication-incompetent adenovirus type 26 vector that expressed a prefusion-stabilized SARS-CoV-2 spike protein derived from the original Wuhan strain. CDR1 SGHNT and CDR2 YYREEE were looked up in the germline V gene (reference sequence). The CDR3 holds 16 amino acids from the cysteine to the phenylalanine. Only the CDR3 portion is preserved as DNA: 48 bases, with reading frame beginning at the first base. V lost 0 bases and J lost 6 bases, and the count of bases not matched to a germline gene is 3.

Remarks on this clone: Its antigen is still unknown. Per-nucleotide qualities are absent, and no much larger clonotype sits a single base away.

The sample consisted of peripheral blood, taken in a trial of Ad26.COV2.S vaccine versus placebo. The TCR was taken from a person between 18 and 60 years old who received the Ad26.COV2.S COVID-19 vaccine or a placebo. This chain joins TRBV5-4 to TRBJ2-1; 13 bases in between match TRBD2. The CDR3 has the sequence CASSLGWTSGGNEQFF. The DNA sequence is as follows: TGTGCCAGCAGCTTGGGATGGACTAGCGGGGGCAATGAGCAGTTCTTC.